The 20 T cell receptor beta chains presented below share a single source sample, sequenced in a study of CD8 T cells in ankylosing spondylitis. TCRdb processed the 5' RACE reads anew with MiXCR; each CDR3 protein has one entry. The sample has approximately 240,000 distinct CDR3 sequences, 10% seen once. The sequencing input was blood, either unsorted or a sorted T cell fraction (not recorded which). All receptors derive from a male donor with ankylosing spondylitis or in good health (not recorded which).

The chain links TRBV2 to TRBJ1-2; the match to TRBD1 covers 12 bases. Germline trimming cut 6 bases from V and 4 bases from J; bases unmatched to any gene: 9. The CDR3 sequence is 16 residues long. Germline loops: CDR1 SNHLY, CDR2 FYNNEI. Here the CDR3 DNA reads TGTGCCAGCAGGGGACAGGGGGCGGGGTTGAGCTATGGCTACACCTTC. The encoded protein is CASRGQGAGLSYGYTF.

This clonotype was picked up many times. The genes are TRBV7-8 and TRBJ1-5; 10 bases agree with TRBD1. The CDR3 spans 15 residues. The ends lost 5 bases at V and 3 bases at J; junction bases unmatched: 4. The germline V gene has CDR1 SGHVS and CDR2 FQNEAQ. In DNA form, the CDR3 reads TGTGCCAGCAGCCGGACAGGGGGTTACAATCAGCCCCAGCATTTT. It is translated as CASSRTGGYNQPQHF.

For the CDR3, the DNA is TGCGCCAGCCGCCCTTGGGGGGAGAACCACAATGAGCAGTTCTTC. This sequence encodes CASRPWGENHNEQFF. The V and J genes are TRBV5-1 and TRBJ2-1; D is possibly TRBD2 (6 bases). The germline CDR1 and CDR2 sequences are SGHRS and YFSETQ. The CDR3 is 15 amino acids. Trimming stripped 7 bases from V and 5 bases from J, with 19 bases between. The full variable domain, its missing parts supplied by reference TRBV5-1 and TRBJ2-1, is KAGVTQTPRYLIKTRGQQVTLSCSPISGHRSVSWYQQTPGQGLQFLFEYFSETQRNKGNFPGRFSGRQFSNSRSEMNVSTLELGDSALYLCASRPWGENHNEQFFGPGTRLTVL.

Many counts were recorded for this clonotype. J is TRBJ1-1 and V is TRBV20-1, with a tentative D call TRBD1 (5 bases). The CDR3 is 13 amino acids. Trimming took 2 bases from V and 2 from J, leaving 9 bases between them. From germline, CDR1 is DFQATT and CDR2 SNEGSKA (reference sequence). The CDR3, as DNA: TGCAGTGCTAGAAGGGACGGAAACACTGAAGCTTTCTTT. It yields the protein CSARRDGNTEAFF.

This clonotype was seen ten or more times. This rearrangement joins TRBV9 to TRBJ2-5, with D possibly TRBD2 on 7 matching bases. The CDR3 has 15 amino acids. Germline V gene lookup returns CDR1 SGDLS and CDR2 YYNGEE. Between the trimmed V and J ends, which lost 4 bases and 1 base, there was a span of 14 bases. CDR3 coding DNA: TGTGCCAGCAGCCTCCGGGGAGGGGGCCAAGAGACCCAGTACTTC. Its protein product is CASSLRGGGQETQYF. Full variable domain (remainder filled in from reference TRBV9 and TRBJ2-5): DSGVTQTPKHLITATGQRVTLRCSPRSGDLSVYWYQQSLDQGLQFLIQYYNGEERAKGNILERFSAQQFPDLHSELNLSSLELGDSALYFCASSLRGGGQETQYFGPGTRLLVL.

The sample holds many counts of this clonotype. This rearrangement joins TRBV5-1 to TRBJ2-5; the D gene is possibly TRBD1 (6 bases). This CDR3 has 15 amino acids. Trimming stripped 1 base from V and 2 bases from J, with 12 bases between. Germline CDR1 and CDR2: SGHRS and YFSETQ. As DNA, the CDR3 is TGCGCCAGCAGCTTGTGGGACACCCAACAAGAGACCCAGTACTTC. Protein sequence: CASSLWDTQQETQYF.

This clonotype was seen a few times. The J gene is TRBJ2-3, the V gene TRBV30; TRBD2 is a possible D gene (5 bases). This CDR3 has 15 amino acids. V lost 1 base to trimming and J lost 1 base, with 12 bases between them. Germline V lookup: CDR1 GTSNPN, CDR2 SVGIG (reference sequence). The CDR3 DNA is TGTGCCTGGAGTGACCCTAGGACTGGCACAGATACGCAGTATTTT. It encodes CAWSDPRTGTDTQYF. Filled out from reference TRBV30 and TRBJ2-3, the complete variable domain reads SQTIHQWPATLVQPVGSPLSLECTVEGTSNPNLYWYRQAAGRGLQLLFYSVGIGQISSEVPQNLSASRPQDRQFILSSKKLLLSDSGFYLCAWSDPRTGTDTQYFGPGTRLTVL.

The sample holds many counts of this clonotype. The chain is built from TRBV6-1 and TRBJ2-2; no clear D gene. The CDR3 runs to 15 residues. Between the trimmed V and J ends, which lost 1 base and 0 bases, there was a span of 6 bases. The germline CDR1 and CDR2 sequences are MNHNS and SASEGT. The chain's CDR3 is CASSEGVANTGELFF. In nucleotides, the CDR3 is TGTGCCAGCAGTGAAGGGGTGGCGAACACCGGGGAGCTGTTTTTT.

This clonotype was found a few times. J is TRBJ2-1 and V is TRBV20-1, with a weak D call TRBD2 (5 bases). The CDR3 is 14 amino acids. V dropped 6 bases and J dropped 8 bases, with 20 bases sitting between them. CDR1 and CDR2 (germline): DFQATT, SNEGSKA (reference sequence). The CDR3 region is CSARRWASSDEQFF. The CDR3 DNA sequence: TGCAGTGCCCGGCGCTGGGCAAGTAGCGATGAGCAGTTCTTC.

This clonotype was observed many times. The chain joins TRBV5-1 to TRBJ2-3; D possibly matches TRBD1 or TRBD2 (5 bases each). The V and J ends lost 5 bases and 0 bases respectively, with 13 bases between them. Germline lookup yields CDR1 SGHRS and CDR2 YFSETQ. This CDR3 region has 15 residues. CDR3 in DNA: TGCGCCAGCAGGGGGGTAGAGCGTAGCACAGATACGCAGTATTTT. This gives the protein CASRGVERSTDTQYF.

Ten or more counts support this clonotype. V usage is TRBV25-1 and J usage is TRBJ2-7; the match to TRBD1 covers 9 bases. V lost 7 bases, J lost 5 bases, and 3 bases stayed unmatched. This CDR3 spans 12 amino acids. Germline CDR1 reads MGHDK; CDR2 reads SYGVNS. CDR3 sequence: CASNHRGHEQYF. CDR3 DNA: TGTGCCAGCAACCACAGGGGGCACGAGCAGTACTTC.

This clonotype showed up many times. The chain links TRBV7-8 to TRBJ1-1; D is uncertain. The CDR3 runs 16 residues. The germline CDR1 and CDR2 sequences are SGHVS and FQNEAQ. V was shortened by 2 bases and J by 4 bases, with 17 bases between the two germline ends. In nucleotides, the CDR3 is TGTGCCAGCAGCTTACAAAGTACCGGGATAGGCACTGAAGCTTTCTTT. It is translated as CASSLQSTGIGTEAFF.

This clonotype was seen only a few times. The chain joins TRBV20-1 to TRBJ1-5, with 7 nucleotides matching TRBD1. The CDR3 is 13 residues long. V lost 3 bases, J lost 4 bases, and 3 bases stayed unmatched. From germline, CDR1 is DFQATT and CDR2 SNEGSKA (reference sequence). CDR3 bases: TGCAGTGCTAGCGGGACAGATAATCAGCCCCAGCATTTT. Protein product: CSASGTDNQPQHF.

This clonotype has a count of ten or more. V gene TRBV12-3 or TRBV12-4 combines with J gene TRBJ1-1, with 12 nucleotides matching TRBD1. The CDR3 loop spans 17 amino acids. V gave up 2 bases and J gave up 7 bases; unmatched junction bases: 11. CDR3 nucleotides: TGTGCCAGCAGTTTACCACCCGGGACAGGGGGCAAGGGTGAAGCTTTCTTT. Translating it yields CASSLPPGTGGKGEAFF.

This clonotype was observed at least ten times. The CDR3 is CASSLAGGNYEQYF. The CDR3 coding sequence is TGCGCCAGCAGCTTGGCCGGCGGGAACTACGAGCAGTACTTC. The chain is built from TRBV5-1 and TRBJ2-7; D is possibly TRBD2 (6 bases). Germline V gives CDR1 SGHRS, CDR2 YFSETQ. The CDR3 is 14 amino acids. The V end lost 0 bases, the J end lost 3 bases, and 10 bases lay between the germline ends. Together with reference TRBV5-1 and TRBJ2-7, the CDR3 gives the full variable domain: KAGVTQTPRYLIKTRGQQVTLSCSPISGHRSVSWYQQTPGQGLQFLFEYFSETQRNKGNFPGRFSGRQFSNSRSEMNVSTLELGDSALYLCASSLAGGNYEQYFGPGTRLTVT.

The table lists this clonotype with many counts. The chain employs TRBV6-2 or TRBV6-3 and TRBJ2-4, with a possible D match to TRBD2 (6 bases). The CDR3 is made up of 15 amino acids. Trimming took off 5 bases at V and 2 bases at J, with 13 bases between the two ends. CDR1 is MNHEY, CDR2 SVGEGT, per germline. The CDR3 loop reads CASSLGGVPKNIQYF. The DNA for the CDR3 is TGTGCCAGCAGTCTCGGAGGGGTTCCCAAAAACATTCAGTACTTC.

This clonotype appeared many times. The V and J genes are TRBV10-3 and TRBJ2-3; tentative D call: TRBD1 (5 bases). The CDR3 totals 14 residues. V was clipped by 0 bases and J by 5 bases, with 9 bases between them. The germline V gene encodes CDR1 ENHRY and CDR2 SYGVKD. The CDR3 loop is CAISESRREDTQYF. CDR3 nucleotides: TGTGCCATCAGTGAGTCCCGCAGGGAAGATACGCAGTATTTT.

There are a few counts of this clonotype. The chain uses TRBV5-1 and TRBJ1-1, with D tentatively TRBD1 (6 bases). Germline CDR1 reads SGHRS; CDR2 reads YFSETQ. V was cut by 4 bases and J by 0 bases, with 13 bases left in between. This CDR3 region has 15 residues. CDR3 DNA: TGCGCCAGCAGCCCAGGGGCGAGCGTGAACACTGAAGCTTTCTTT. It translates to CASSPGASVNTEAFF.

This clonotype has more than one count but fewer than ten. The chain joins TRBV5-1 to TRBJ2-7; D perhaps matches TRBD1 (6 bases). Germline CDR1 SGHRS, CDR2 YFSETQ. The CDR3 extends over 14 amino acids. V was cut by 0 bases and J by 2 bases, with 9 bases left in between. CDR3 sequence (DNA): TGCGCCAGCAGCTTGGGGGACACGCCCTACGAGCAGTACTTC. Residues: CASSLGDTPYEQYF.

This clonotype appeared many times. This chain uses TRBV20-1 with TRBJ2-5, with D possibly matching TRBD2 (5 bases). The CDR3 runs 14 residues. Trimming shortened V by 3 bases and J by 2 bases, and 13 bases separated the two germline ends. Germline values: CDR1 DFQATT, CDR2 SNEGSKA (reference sequence). The CDR3 DNA is TGCAGTGCTAGGGCCCCCAGCGGACAAGAGACCCAGTACTTC. This translates into CSARAPSGQETQYF.